This entry describes one T cell receptor beta chain. The antigen is not known. The CDR3 goes on 3 residues after the read ends, and that part is filled in from the germline J gene. The sample belongs to a study of Tregs in tolerant kidney transplant recipients. Findings of the study overall: No direct test of biological reproducibility was done here.

Here immunoSEQ multiplex PCR was the method, and the copy in TCRdb shows in-frame clones only, minus some. This table holds about 48,000 clones. Trimming took 6 bases from V and 1 from J; bases not matched to a gene: 15. The germline V gene has CDR1 SGHVS and CDR2 FQNEAQ. The CDR3 has 18 amino acids. The chain carries TRBV7-8 and TRBJ1-3, with 7 bases fitting TRBD1. The sample here was CD4+ T cells from blood, taken before the transplant. The TCR originated in a human donor who received a combined kidney and bone marrow transplant. The CDR3 sequence is CASSRTREGARSGNTIYF. The CDR3 DNA, read in part, is TGTGCCAGCAGTCGAACTCGGGAGGGGGCTCGTTCTGGAAACACC.